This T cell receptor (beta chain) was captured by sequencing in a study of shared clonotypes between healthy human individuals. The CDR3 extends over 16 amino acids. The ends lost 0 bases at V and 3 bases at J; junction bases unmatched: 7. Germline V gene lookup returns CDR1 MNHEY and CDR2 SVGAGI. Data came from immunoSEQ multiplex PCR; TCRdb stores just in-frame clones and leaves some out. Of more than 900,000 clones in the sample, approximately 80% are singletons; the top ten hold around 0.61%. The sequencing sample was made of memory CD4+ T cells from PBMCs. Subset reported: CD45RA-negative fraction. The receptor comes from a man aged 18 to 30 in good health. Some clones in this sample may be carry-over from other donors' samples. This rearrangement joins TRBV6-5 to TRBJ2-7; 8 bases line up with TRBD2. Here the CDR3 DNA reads TGTGCCAGCAGTTACTCCGGGGCGGGAGGAAGCTACGAGCAGTACTTC. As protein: CASSYSGAGGSYEQYF.